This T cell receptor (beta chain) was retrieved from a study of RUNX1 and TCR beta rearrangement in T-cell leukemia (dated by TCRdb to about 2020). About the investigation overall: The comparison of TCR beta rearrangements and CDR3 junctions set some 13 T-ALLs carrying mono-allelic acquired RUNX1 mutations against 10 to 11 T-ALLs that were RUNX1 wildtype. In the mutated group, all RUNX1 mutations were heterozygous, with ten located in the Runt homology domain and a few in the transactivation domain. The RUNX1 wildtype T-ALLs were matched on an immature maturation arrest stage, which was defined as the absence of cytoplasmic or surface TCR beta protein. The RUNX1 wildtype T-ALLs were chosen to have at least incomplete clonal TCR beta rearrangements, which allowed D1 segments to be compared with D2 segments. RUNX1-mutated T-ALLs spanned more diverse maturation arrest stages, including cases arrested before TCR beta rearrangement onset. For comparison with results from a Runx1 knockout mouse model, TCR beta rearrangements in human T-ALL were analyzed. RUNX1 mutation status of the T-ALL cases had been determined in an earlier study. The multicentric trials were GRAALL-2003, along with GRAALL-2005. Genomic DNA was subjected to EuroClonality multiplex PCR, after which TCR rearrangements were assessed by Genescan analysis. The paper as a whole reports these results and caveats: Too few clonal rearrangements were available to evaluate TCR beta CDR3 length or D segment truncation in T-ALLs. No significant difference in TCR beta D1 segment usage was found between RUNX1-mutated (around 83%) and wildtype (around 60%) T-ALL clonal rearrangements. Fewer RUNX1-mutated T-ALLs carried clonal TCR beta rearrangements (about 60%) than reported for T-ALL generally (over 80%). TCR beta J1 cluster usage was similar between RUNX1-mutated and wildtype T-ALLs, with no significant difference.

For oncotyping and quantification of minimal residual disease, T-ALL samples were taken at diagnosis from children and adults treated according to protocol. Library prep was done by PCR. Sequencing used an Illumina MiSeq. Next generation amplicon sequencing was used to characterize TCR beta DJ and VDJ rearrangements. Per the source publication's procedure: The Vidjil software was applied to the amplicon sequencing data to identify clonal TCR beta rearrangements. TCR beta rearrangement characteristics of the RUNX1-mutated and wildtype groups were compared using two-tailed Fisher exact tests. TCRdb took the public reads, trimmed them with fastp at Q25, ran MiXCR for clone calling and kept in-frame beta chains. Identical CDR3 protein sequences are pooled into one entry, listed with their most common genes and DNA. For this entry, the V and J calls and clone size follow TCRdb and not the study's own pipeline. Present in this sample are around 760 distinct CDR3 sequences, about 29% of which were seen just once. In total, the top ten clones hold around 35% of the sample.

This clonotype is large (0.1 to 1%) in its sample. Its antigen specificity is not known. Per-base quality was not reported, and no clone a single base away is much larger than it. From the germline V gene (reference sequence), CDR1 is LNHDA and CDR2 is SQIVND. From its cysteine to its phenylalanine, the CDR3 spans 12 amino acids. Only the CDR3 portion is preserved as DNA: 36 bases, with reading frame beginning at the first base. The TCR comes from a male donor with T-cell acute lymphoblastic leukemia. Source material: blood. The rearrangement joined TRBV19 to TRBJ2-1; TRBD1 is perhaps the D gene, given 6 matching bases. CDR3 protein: CVSRDNYNEQFF. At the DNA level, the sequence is TGTGTCTCCCGGGACAATTACAATGAGCAGTTCTTC.